The subject of this entry is one T cell receptor (beta chain). Its matching antigen is unknown. This table comes from immunoSEQ multiplex PCR, and its TCRdb copy is limited to in-frame clones, with some not included. The sample includes about 8,300 clones, about 35% of them seen just once. The data stem from a study of Tregs in tolerant kidney transplant recipients. Findings of the study overall: Antigen-driven expansion was suggested because donor-specific Tregs expanded more than all Tregs in tolerant patients. Expanding Tregs on activated donor B cells appeared to best identify donor-specific TCRbeta clones.

Germline lookup yields CDR1 MNHEY and CDR2 SMNVEV (reference sequence). V shed 3 bases, J shed 7 bases, and the junction held 0 bases outside the gene matches. The CDR3 loop spans 12 amino acids. CFSE-labeled recipient PBMCs were cultured roughly 6 days with irradiated graft donor PBMCs, then FACS-sorted. The TCR sequence derives from a human patient who received a combined kidney and bone marrow transplant. The specimen was CD8+ T cells from blood cultured with allogeneic cells, collected before the transplant. This sequence joins TRBV27 and TRBJ2-1, with TRBD2 matching 7 bases. CDR3 DNA: TGTGCCAGCAGTTTCGGGGGGAATGAGCAGTTCTTC. It specifies CASSFGGNEQFF.